This T cell receptor beta chain appears in the sequencing data of a study of OX40 agonist ivuxolimab in advanced cancers. Study-wide background: Prior anti-PD-1, anti-PD-L1 or anti-CTLA-4 therapy was allowed; 40% had some. Partial responses were achieved by three patients, one with hepatocellular carcinoma and two with cutaneous melanoma.

TCRdb's table, derived via immunoSEQ multiplex PCR, lists solely in-frame clones and lacks some. The profile shows tens of thousands of clones, about 86% of them singletons. In its sample, this clone was seen once. Other DNA sequences of this sample code for an identical CDR3. The CDR3 is 13 residues long. Trimming stripped 3 bases from V and 0 bases from J, with 3 bases between. Germline CDR1 LNHDA, CDR2 SQIVND (reference sequence). This chain links TRBV19 with TRBJ2-1, with D unclear. The clonotype originates from an adult with an advanced solid tumor such as melanoma, head and neck, liver or kidney cancer. The sequencing used CD4+ or CD8+ T cells sorted from blood, collected in a trial of the OX40 agonist ivuxolimab. CDR3 sequence: CASSISSYNEQFF. DNA of the CDR3: TGTGCCAGTAGTATCAGCTCCTACAATGAGCAGTTCTTC. Together with reference TRBV19 and TRBJ2-1, the CDR3 gives the full variable domain: DGGITQSPKYLFRKEGQNVTLSCEQNLNHDAMYWYRQDPGQGLRLIYYSQIVNDFQKGDIAEGYSVSREKKESFPLTVTSAQKNPTAFYLCASSISSYNEQFFGPGTRLTVL.